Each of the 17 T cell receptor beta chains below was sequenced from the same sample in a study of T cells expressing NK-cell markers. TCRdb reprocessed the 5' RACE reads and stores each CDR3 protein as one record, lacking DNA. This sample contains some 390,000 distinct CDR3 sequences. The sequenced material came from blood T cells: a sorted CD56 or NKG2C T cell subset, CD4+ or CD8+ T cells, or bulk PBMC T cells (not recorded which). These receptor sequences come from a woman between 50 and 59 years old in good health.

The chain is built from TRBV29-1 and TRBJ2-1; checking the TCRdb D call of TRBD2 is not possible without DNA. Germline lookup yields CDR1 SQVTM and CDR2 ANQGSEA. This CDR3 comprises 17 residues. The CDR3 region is CSVEGLAAVSSYNEQFF.

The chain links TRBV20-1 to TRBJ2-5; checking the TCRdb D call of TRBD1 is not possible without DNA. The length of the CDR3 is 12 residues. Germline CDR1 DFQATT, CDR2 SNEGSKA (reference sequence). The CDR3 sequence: CSARLGPETQYF.

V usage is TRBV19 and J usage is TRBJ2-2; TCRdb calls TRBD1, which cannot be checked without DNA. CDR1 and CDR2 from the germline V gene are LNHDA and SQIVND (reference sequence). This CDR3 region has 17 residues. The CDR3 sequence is CASRYTGQGITTGELFF.

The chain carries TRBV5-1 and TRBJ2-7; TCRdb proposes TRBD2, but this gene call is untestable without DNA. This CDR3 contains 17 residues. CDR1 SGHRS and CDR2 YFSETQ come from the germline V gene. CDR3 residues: CASSLIPQRAFGYEQYF. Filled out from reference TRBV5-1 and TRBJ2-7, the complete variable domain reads KAGVTQTPRYLIKTRGQQVTLSCSPISGHRSVSWYQQTPGQGLQFLFEYFSETQRNKGNFPGRFSGRQFSNSRSEMNVSTLELGDSALYLCASSLIPQRAFGYEQYFGPGTRLTVT.

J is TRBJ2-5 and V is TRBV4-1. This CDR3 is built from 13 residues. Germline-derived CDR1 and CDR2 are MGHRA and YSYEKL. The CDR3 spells CASSLTRTETQYF.

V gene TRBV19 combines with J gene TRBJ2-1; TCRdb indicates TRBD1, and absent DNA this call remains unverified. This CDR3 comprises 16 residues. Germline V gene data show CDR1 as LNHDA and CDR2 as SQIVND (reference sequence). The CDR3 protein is CASSVKTGTGDNEQFF.

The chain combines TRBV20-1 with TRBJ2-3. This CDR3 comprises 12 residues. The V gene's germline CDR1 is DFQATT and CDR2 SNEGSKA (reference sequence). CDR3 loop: CSAAEPTDTQYF.

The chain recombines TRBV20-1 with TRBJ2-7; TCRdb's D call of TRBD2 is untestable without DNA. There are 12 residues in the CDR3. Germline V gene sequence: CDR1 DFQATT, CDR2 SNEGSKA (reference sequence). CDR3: CSVAGVSYEQYF.

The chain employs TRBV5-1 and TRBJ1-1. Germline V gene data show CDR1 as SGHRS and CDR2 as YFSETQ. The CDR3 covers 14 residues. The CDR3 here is CASSLAALPTEAFF.

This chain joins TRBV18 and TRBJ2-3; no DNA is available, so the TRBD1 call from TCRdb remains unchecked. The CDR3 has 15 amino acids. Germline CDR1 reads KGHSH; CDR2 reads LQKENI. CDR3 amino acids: CASSRDRGMTDTQYF. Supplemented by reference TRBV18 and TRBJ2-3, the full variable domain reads NAGVMQNPRHLVRRRGQEARLRCSPMKGHSHVYWYRQLPEEGLKFMVYLQKENIIDESGMPKERFSAEFPKEGPSILRIQQVVRGDSAAYFCASSRDRGMTDTQYFGPGTRLTVL.

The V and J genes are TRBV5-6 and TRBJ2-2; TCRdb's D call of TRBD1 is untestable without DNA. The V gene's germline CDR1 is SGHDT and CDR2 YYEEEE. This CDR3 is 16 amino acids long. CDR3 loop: CASSRPRPSNTGELFF.

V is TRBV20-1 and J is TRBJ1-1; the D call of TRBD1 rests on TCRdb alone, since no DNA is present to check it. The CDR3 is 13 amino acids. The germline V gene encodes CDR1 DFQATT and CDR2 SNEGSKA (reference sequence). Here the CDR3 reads CSAYKQGGTEAFF.

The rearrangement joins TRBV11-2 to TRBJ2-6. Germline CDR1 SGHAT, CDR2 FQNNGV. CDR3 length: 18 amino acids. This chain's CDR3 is CASSPAVWGTSGANVLTF.

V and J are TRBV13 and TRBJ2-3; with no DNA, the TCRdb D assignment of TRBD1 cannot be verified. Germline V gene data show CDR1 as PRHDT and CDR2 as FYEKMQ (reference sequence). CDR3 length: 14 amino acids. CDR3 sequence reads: CASSWGQGPDTQYF.

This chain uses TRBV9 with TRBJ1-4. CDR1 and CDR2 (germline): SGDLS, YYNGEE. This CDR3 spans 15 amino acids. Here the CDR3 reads CASSVGLSTNEKLFF. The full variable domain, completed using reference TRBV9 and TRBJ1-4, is DSGVTQTPKHLITATGQRVTLRCSPRSGDLSVYWYQQSLDQGLQFLIQYYNGEERAKGNILERFSAQQFPDLHSELNLSSLELGDSALYFCASSVGLSTNEKLFFGSGTQLSVL.

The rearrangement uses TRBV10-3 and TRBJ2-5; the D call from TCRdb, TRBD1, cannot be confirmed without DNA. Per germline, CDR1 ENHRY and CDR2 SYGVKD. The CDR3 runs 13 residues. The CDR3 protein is CAISLDRDETQYF.

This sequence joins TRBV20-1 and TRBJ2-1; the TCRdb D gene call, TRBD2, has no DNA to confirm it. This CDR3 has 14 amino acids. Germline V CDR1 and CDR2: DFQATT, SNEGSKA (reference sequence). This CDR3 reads CSARVRRETNEQFF.